Listed below are T cell receptor beta chains from one sample, sequenced in a study of T cell repertoires in cytomegalovirus infection. TCRdb itself ran the reads through MiXCR, one entry per CDR3 protein. The sample lists 50,000 to 65,000 distinct CDR3 sequences, 20% to 25% occurring once. Which antigens these TCRs recognize remains unknown. The source material was CD8+ T cells from cultured PBMCs, sampled from culture after CMV antigen stimulation. The receptor source for this set is a human donor in good health (CMV status not recorded). Some clones in this sample may be carry-over from other donors' samples. CDR3s include the opening cysteine and the closing phenylalanine or tryptophan. Fields, in order: D gene, clone size, CDR3 length, J gene, V gene, CDR3 DNA, CDR3 protein. D genes are given only for firm matches. Size tells how often a clone was seen (once, few, many) or the class of an expanded clone, and some rows leave it out.

D gene: TRBD2
clone size: few
CDR3 length: 15
J gene: TRBJ2-7
V gene: TRBV7-3
CDR3 DNA: TGTGCCAGCAGCTTAAAAGCGGGGGGATTGTACGAGCAGTACTTC
CDR3 protein: CASSLKAGGLYEQYF

D gene: -
clone size: -
CDR3 length: 11
J gene: TRBJ2-7
V gene: TRBV5-6
CDR3 DNA: TGTGCCGCCGGGCAGGGAGGCGAGCAGTACTTC
CDR3 protein: CAAGQGGEQYF

D gene: -
clone size: -
CDR3 length: 14
J gene: TRBJ1-5
V gene: TRBV6-2/TRBV6-3
CDR3 DNA: TGTGCCAGCAGTTACATGAATAGCAATCAGCCCCAGCATTTT
CDR3 protein: CASSYMNSNQPQHF

D gene: -
clone size: -
CDR3 length: 14
J gene: TRBJ2-1
V gene: TRBV11-2
CDR3 DNA: TGTGCCAGCAGCTTTACGAGCTCCTACAATGAGCAGTTCTTC
CDR3 protein: CASSFTSSYNEQFF

D gene: -
clone size: -
CDR3 length: 16
J gene: TRBJ1-5
V gene: TRBV6-2/TRBV6-3
CDR3 DNA: TGTGCCAGCAGTTACGCGGCAGACTTAGTGAATCAGCCCCAGCATTTT
CDR3 protein: CASSYAADLVNQPQHF

D gene: TRBD2
clone size: -
CDR3 length: 14
J gene: TRBJ2-1
V gene: TRBV29-1
CDR3 DNA: TGCAGCGTTGAAGTGGAACTAGCGGAAAATGAGCAGTTCTTC
CDR3 protein: CSVEVELAENEQFF

D gene: -
clone size: -
CDR3 length: 12
J gene: TRBJ2-7
V gene: TRBV7-2
CDR3 DNA: TGTGCCAGCAGTCCCACCCAATCCGAGCAGTACTTC
CDR3 protein: CASSPTQSEQYF

D gene: TRBD2
clone size: few
CDR3 length: 16
J gene: TRBJ2-3
V gene: TRBV29-1
CDR3 DNA: TGCAGCGTTGAAGAGTTGGCTAGCGGGGAAGCAGATACGCAGTATTTT
CDR3 protein: CSVEELASGEADTQYF

D gene: -
clone size: few
CDR3 length: 18
J gene: TRBJ2-4
V gene: TRBV6-5
CDR3 DNA: TGTGCCAGCAGCCCCTTGACTACTAGAGGGGGGATCGAAAACATTCAGTACTTC
CDR3 protein: CASSPLTTRGGIENIQYF

D gene: -
clone size: few
CDR3 length: 15
J gene: TRBJ2-1
V gene: TRBV7-2
CDR3 DNA: TGTGCCAGCAGCTTAGCGGAGGGCCTCTCTGTAGAGCAGTTCTTC
CDR3 protein: CASSLAEGLSVEQFF

D gene: -
clone size: -
CDR3 length: 16
J gene: TRBJ2-1
V gene: TRBV4-1
CDR3 DNA: TGCGCCAGCAGCCAAGACGCGGGGCCTTCCTACAATGAGCAGTTCTTC
CDR3 protein: CASSQDAGPSYNEQFF

D gene: TRBD1
clone size: few
CDR3 length: 14
J gene: TRBJ2-7
V gene: TRBV20-1
CDR3 DNA: TGCAGTGCTTCCGACCGGGACAGCAGGTACGAGCAGTACTTC
CDR3 protein: CSASDRDSRYEQYF

D gene: TRBD1
clone size: -
CDR3 length: 16
J gene: TRBJ2-1
V gene: TRBV7-6
CDR3 DNA: TGTGCCAGCAGCCCACATACAGGGGGCTCCTACAATGAGCAGTTCTTC
CDR3 protein: CASSPHTGGSYNEQFF

D gene: TRBD2
clone size: few
CDR3 length: 15
J gene: TRBJ2-7
V gene: TRBV6-2/TRBV6-3
CDR3 DNA: TGTGCCAGCAGCCAGACAGCGGGAATATCCTACGAGCAGTACTTC
CDR3 protein: CASSQTAGISYEQYF

D gene: -
clone size: few
CDR3 length: 15
J gene: TRBJ1-1
V gene: TRBV6-6
CDR3 DNA: TGTGCCAGCACCCCGTTTAGTAGCCTGAACACTGAAGCTTTCTTT
CDR3 protein: CASTPFSSLNTEAFF

D gene: -
clone size: -
CDR3 length: 12
J gene: TRBJ1-1
V gene: TRBV7-2
CDR3 DNA: TGTGCCAGCAGCTACAGCAGCACTGAAGCTTTCTTT
CDR3 protein: CASSYSSTEAFF

D gene: -
clone size: -
CDR3 length: 15
J gene: TRBJ2-7
V gene: TRBV7-6
CDR3 DNA: TGTGCCAGCAGCCAGGAGGACAGCAGCTCCTACGAGCAGTACTTC
CDR3 protein: CASSQEDSSSYEQYF

D gene: -
clone size: few
CDR3 length: 15
J gene: TRBJ1-3
V gene: TRBV4-2
CDR3 DNA: TGTGCCAGCAGCCAAGATCCCGTGACTGGAAACACCATATATTTT
CDR3 protein: CASSQDPVTGNTIYF

D gene: TRBD2
clone size: -
CDR3 length: 12
J gene: TRBJ2-7
V gene: TRBV7-2
CDR3 DNA: TGTGCCAGCAGCTTAACAGCGGGGGAGCAGTACTTC
CDR3 protein: CASSLTAGEQYF

D gene: -
clone size: -
CDR3 length: 14
J gene: TRBJ1-1
V gene: TRBV28
CDR3 DNA: TGTGCCAGCAGCAGGGACATTTTGAACACTGAAGCTTTCTTT
CDR3 protein: CASSRDILNTEAFF

D gene: TRBD2
clone size: -
CDR3 length: 16
J gene: TRBJ2-1
V gene: TRBV6-5
CDR3 DNA: TGTGCCAGCAGCCTACTAGCGGGAGCGCCATACAATGAGCAGTTCTTC
CDR3 protein: CASSLLAGAPYNEQFF

D gene: TRBD1
clone size: few
CDR3 length: 16
J gene: TRBJ2-3
V gene: TRBV7-8
CDR3 DNA: TGTGCCAGCAGCCCCCGCGGACAGGATGACACAGATACGCAGTATTTT
CDR3 protein: CASSPRGQDDTDTQYF

D gene: -
clone size: -
CDR3 length: 13
J gene: TRBJ2-3
V gene: TRBV10-3
CDR3 DNA: TGTGCCATCAGTGAACAGGTAGCAGATACGCAGTATTTT
CDR3 protein: CAISEQVADTQYF

D gene: TRBD1
clone size: -
CDR3 length: 10
J gene: TRBJ1-1
V gene: TRBV29-1
CDR3 DNA: TGCAGCGTCTGGAGGGGGCTAGCTTTCTTT
CDR3 protein: CSVWRGLAFF

D gene: -
clone size: few
CDR3 length: 13
J gene: TRBJ1-2
V gene: TRBV19
CDR3 DNA: TGTGCCAGTAGCCCCCAGGGGTCAGGTGGCTACACCTTC
CDR3 protein: CASSPQGSGGYTF

D gene: -
clone size: -
CDR3 length: 10
J gene: TRBJ2-1
V gene: TRBV12-3/TRBV12-4
CDR3 DNA: TGTGCCAGCAGTTTGGATGAGCAGTTCTTC
CDR3 protein: CASSLDEQFF

D gene: TRBD2
clone size: -
CDR3 length: 20
J gene: TRBJ2-1
V gene: TRBV7-8
CDR3 DNA: TGTGCCAGCAGCTTGTCGCGTCTGTCTAGCGGGGGGAGCTCCTACAATGAGCAGTTCTTC
CDR3 protein: CASSLSRLSSGGSSYNEQFF

D gene: -
clone size: -
CDR3 length: 14
J gene: TRBJ1-4
V gene: TRBV7-9
CDR3 DNA: TGTGCCAGCACCCTCGAGGTTCAGTATGAAAAACTGTTTTTT
CDR3 protein: CASTLEVQYEKLFF

D gene: TRBD1
clone size: few
CDR3 length: 14
J gene: TRBJ1-1
V gene: TRBV6-2/TRBV6-3
CDR3 DNA: TGTGCCAGCAGTTTCGGACAGGGTGGGATTGAAGCTTTCTTT
CDR3 protein: CASSFGQGGIEAFF

D gene: -
clone size: many
CDR3 length: 13
J gene: TRBJ2-5
V gene: TRBV6-2/TRBV6-3
CDR3 DNA: TGTGCCAGCAGTTTGTTTCTAGGGGAGACCCAGTACTTC
CDR3 protein: CASSLFLGETQYF

D gene: -
clone size: -
CDR3 length: 12
J gene: TRBJ2-7
V gene: TRBV28
CDR3 DNA: TGTGCCAGCAGTTTACCCCCTCGGGAGCAGTACTTC
CDR3 protein: CASSLPPREQYF

D gene: -
clone size: few
CDR3 length: 14
J gene: TRBJ2-1
V gene: TRBV7-2
CDR3 DNA: TGTGCCAGCAGCTTAGCGCTGGGGTACAATGAGCAGTTCTTC
CDR3 protein: CASSLALGYNEQFF

D gene: TRBD1
clone size: -
CDR3 length: 15
J gene: TRBJ2-7
V gene: TRBV6-5
CDR3 DNA: TGTGCCAGCAGTTACGACTGGACAGGTACCTACGAGCAGTACTTC
CDR3 protein: CASSYDWTGTYEQYF

D gene: TRBD1
clone size: -
CDR3 length: 16
J gene: TRBJ2-1
V gene: TRBV19
CDR3 DNA: TGTGCCAGTAGTATAAGAGGACAGGGGAGAATCCATGAGCAGTTCTTC
CDR3 protein: CASSIRGQGRIHEQFF

D gene: TRBD2
clone size: -
CDR3 length: 16
J gene: TRBJ2-1
V gene: TRBV7-2
CDR3 DNA: TGTGCCAGCACCCTGGGGACTAGCGGGGGGAACAATGAGCAGTTCTTC
CDR3 protein: CASTLGTSGGNNEQFF

D gene: TRBD1
clone size: -
CDR3 length: 16
J gene: TRBJ2-5
V gene: TRBV28
CDR3 DNA: TGTGCCAGCAGTTTATCCGGGACAGGGATTCAAGAGACCCAGTACTTC
CDR3 protein: CASSLSGTGIQETQYF

D gene: TRBD1
clone size: few
CDR3 length: 14
J gene: TRBJ1-5
V gene: TRBV9
CDR3 DNA: TGTGCCAGCGGACCGGGACAGGGAAATCAGCCCCAGCATTTT
CDR3 protein: CASGPGQGNQPQHF

D gene: -
clone size: -
CDR3 length: 14
J gene: TRBJ1-2
V gene: TRBV7-2
CDR3 DNA: TGTGCCAGCAGCTTCACGCAGGGAAACTATGGCTACACCTTC
CDR3 protein: CASSFTQGNYGYTF

D gene: TRBD2
clone size: -
CDR3 length: 19
J gene: TRBJ2-1
V gene: TRBV7-2
CDR3 DNA: TGTGCCAGCAGCCCATCGCCGGGACTAGCGGGGGCATCCTACAATGAGCAGTTCTTC
CDR3 protein: CASSPSPGLAGASYNEQFF

D gene: TRBD2
clone size: many
CDR3 length: 15
J gene: TRBJ2-3
V gene: TRBV12-3/TRBV12-4
CDR3 DNA: TGTGCCAGCAGTTTAGCGCCTGGCGGGAGGGATACGCAGTATTTT
CDR3 protein: CASSLAPGGRDTQYF

D gene: -
clone size: -
CDR3 length: 11
J gene: TRBJ1-2
V gene: TRBV12-3/TRBV12-4
CDR3 DNA: TGTGCCAGCAGTTATCGGTATGGCTACACCTTC
CDR3 protein: CASSYRYGYTF

D gene: -
clone size: -
CDR3 length: 11
J gene: TRBJ1-1
V gene: TRBV2
CDR3 DNA: TGTGCCAGCCGTTGGGCCCTGGAAGCTTTCTTT
CDR3 protein: CASRWALEAFF

D gene: -
clone size: -
CDR3 length: 13
J gene: TRBJ1-1
V gene: TRBV25-1
CDR3 DNA: TGTGCCAGCAGTGATCCGGGATTAGCTGAAGCTTTCTTT
CDR3 protein: CASSDPGLAEAFF

D gene: TRBD1
clone size: many
CDR3 length: 15
J gene: TRBJ2-7
V gene: TRBV4-3
CDR3 DNA: TGCGCCAGCAGCCAAGAGAGGGGGCCTACCTACGAGCAGTACTTC
CDR3 protein: CASSQERGPTYEQYF

D gene: -
clone size: many
CDR3 length: 17
J gene: TRBJ2-6
V gene: TRBV28
CDR3 DNA: TGTGCCAGCAATAGGGGAGGAATCCTTTCCGGGGCCAACGTCCTGACTTTC
CDR3 protein: CASNRGGILSGANVLTF

D gene: TRBD1
clone size: few
CDR3 length: 15
J gene: TRBJ1-6
V gene: TRBV7-3
CDR3 DNA: TGTGCCAGCAGCCAATCGACAGGGGCTAATTCACCCCTCCACTTT
CDR3 protein: CASSQSTGANSPLHF

D gene: -
clone size: -
CDR3 length: 13
J gene: TRBJ2-7
V gene: TRBV7-9
CDR3 DNA: TGTGCCAGCAGCTTGCGGAGTGTCTGGGAGCAGTACTTC
CDR3 protein: CASSLRSVWEQYF